The rows below give T cell receptor beta chains drawn from one sample of a study of control samples from healthy donors and cancer patients. Only in-frame clones appear in the TCRdb table, and some are missing; sequencing was by immunoSEQ multiplex PCR. The data contain some 96,000 clones, just over 90% of them singletons. The sequencing input was blood. These receptors were taken from a man in his late teens or twenties in good health. Both conserved end residues are part of each CDR3. D genes are given only for firm matches. Clone size is given for some rows only: seen once, a few or many times, or a class if the clone is expanded.

abundance: NA
v_gene: TRBV19
j_gene: TRBJ2-1
d_gene: NA
CDR3nt: TGTGCCAGTAGTATGGGGGACTACAATGAGCAGTTCTTC
CDR3aa: CASSMGDYNEQFF

abundance: NA
v_gene: TRBV29-1
j_gene: TRBJ2-3
d_gene: NA
CDR3nt: TGCAGCGTAGACGGGACGGATAACACAGATACGCAGTATTTT
CDR3aa: CSVDGTDNTDTQYF

abundance: NA
v_gene: TRBV7-9
j_gene: TRBJ2-7
d_gene: TRBD1
CDR3nt: TGTGCCAGCACAGGACAGGGGGCTGGGGAGCAGTACTTC
CDR3aa: CASTGQGAGEQYF

abundance: NA
v_gene: TRBV27
j_gene: TRBJ2-7
d_gene: NA
CDR3nt: TGTGCCAGCAGTTTTCGAGGCGAGCAGTACTTC
CDR3aa: CASSFRGEQYF

abundance: NA
v_gene: TRBV6-6
j_gene: TRBJ1-3
d_gene: NA
CDR3nt: TGTGCCAGCAGGGACACTAGTGCCTCTGGAAACACCATATATTTT
CDR3aa: CASRDTSASGNTIYF

abundance: NA
v_gene: TRBV27
j_gene: TRBJ2-1
d_gene: TRBD2
CDR3nt: TGTGCCAGCAGTTTCGGGCTAGCGGGGGGAGGCAATGAGCAGTTCTTC
CDR3aa: CASSFGLAGGGNEQFF

abundance: NA
v_gene: TRBV10-3
j_gene: TRBJ1-1
d_gene: TRBD1
CDR3nt: TGTGCCATCAGTGAGGGACAGGGCGCCACTGAAGCTTTCTTT
CDR3aa: CAISEGQGATEAFF

abundance: NA
v_gene: TRBV7-3
j_gene: TRBJ2-7
d_gene: TRBD1
CDR3nt: TGTGCCAGCAGCAGACAGGGAAATCCGTACGAGCAGTACTTC
CDR3aa: CASSRQGNPYEQYF

abundance: NA
v_gene: TRBV6-4
j_gene: TRBJ2-2
d_gene: TRBD2
CDR3nt: TGTGCCAGCAGTGAGGGCGGGAGTCACACCGGGGAGCTGTTTTTT
CDR3aa: CASSEGGSHTGELFF

abundance: NA
v_gene: TRBV4-3
j_gene: TRBJ2-7
d_gene: TRBD2
CDR3nt: TGCGCCAGCAGCTCCCTCGTGGGTAGCGGGACCTACGAGCAGTACTTC
CDR3aa: CASSSLVGSGTYEQYF

abundance: NA
v_gene: TRBV25-1
j_gene: TRBJ1-1
d_gene: NA
CDR3nt: TGTGCCAGCAGCCCAGGGTACACTGAAGCTTTCTTT
CDR3aa: CASSPGYTEAFF

abundance: NA
v_gene: TRBV5-1
j_gene: TRBJ2-7
d_gene: TRBD1
CDR3nt: TGCGCCAGCAGCTGGAACCCGGGACAGGGTACCACCTACGAGCAGTACTTC
CDR3aa: CASSWNPGQGTTYEQYF

abundance: NA
v_gene: TRBV7-9
j_gene: TRBJ2-2
d_gene: NA
CDR3nt: NA
CDR3aa: CASSFGAGELFF

abundance: once
v_gene: TRBV19
j_gene: TRBJ2-2
d_gene: NA
CDR3nt: TGTGCCAGTAGACAAAGGAGCGGGGAGCTGTTTTTT
CDR3aa: CASRQRSGELFF

abundance: NA
v_gene: TRBV7-2
j_gene: TRBJ1-1
d_gene: NA
CDR3nt: TGTGCCAGCAGCTTAGTTCGGGGAACTGAAGCTTTCTTT
CDR3aa: CASSLVRGTEAFF

abundance: NA
v_gene: TRBV3-1/TRBV3-2
j_gene: TRBJ2-3
d_gene: TRBD2
CDR3nt: TGTGCCAGCAGCCAAGATCAATGGCTAGCGGGAAGCACAGATACGCAGTATTTT
CDR3aa: CASSQDQWLAGSTDTQYF

abundance: NA
v_gene: TRBV5-4
j_gene: TRBJ2-2
d_gene: TRBD1
CDR3nt: TGTGCCAGCAGCTTGAGGACAGGGCGCACCGGGGAGCTGTTTTTT
CDR3aa: CASSLRTGRTGELFF

abundance: NA
v_gene: TRBV11-2
j_gene: TRBJ1-6
d_gene: TRBD1
CDR3nt: TGTGCCAGCAGCTCAAGGACAGGTTCACCCCTCCACTTT
CDR3aa: CASSSRTGSPLHF

abundance: NA
v_gene: TRBV4-1
j_gene: TRBJ1-1
d_gene: NA
CDR3nt: TGCGCCAGCAGCCAAGGGTCCGGGGGGGGCACTGAAGCTTTCTTT
CDR3aa: CASSQGSGGGTEAFF

abundance: once
v_gene: TRBV29-1
j_gene: TRBJ1-1
d_gene: NA
CDR3nt: TGCAGCGTTGAGAGGAGGGGAGTGAACACTGAAGCTTTCTTT
CDR3aa: CSVERRGVNTEAFF

abundance: NA
v_gene: TRBV23-1
j_gene: TRBJ1-5
d_gene: NA
CDR3nt: TGCGCCAGCAGTGAGGCAGTTTATAGCAATCAGCCCCAGCATTTT
CDR3aa: CASSEAVYSNQPQHF

abundance: NA
v_gene: TRBV12-3/TRBV12-4
j_gene: TRBJ1-2
d_gene: NA
CDR3nt: TGTGCCAGCAGTTCAGGGACGAACTATGGCTACACCTTC
CDR3aa: CASSSGTNYGYTF

abundance: NA
v_gene: TRBV3-1/TRBV3-2
j_gene: TRBJ2-1
d_gene: NA
CDR3nt: TGTGCCAGCAGCCAAGTCCAATGGGGAAATGAGCAGTTCTTC
CDR3aa: CASSQVQWGNEQFF

abundance: NA
v_gene: TRBV30
j_gene: TRBJ1-1
d_gene: NA
CDR3nt: TGTGCCTGGAGTACCACTGAAGCTTTCTTT
CDR3aa: CAWSTTEAFF

abundance: NA
v_gene: TRBV19
j_gene: TRBJ1-3
d_gene: NA
CDR3nt: TGTGCCAGTAGTAACCACGGAAACACCATATATTTT
CDR3aa: CASSNHGNTIYF

abundance: NA
v_gene: TRBV12-3/TRBV12-4
j_gene: TRBJ2-1
d_gene: NA
CDR3nt: TGTGCCAGCAGTTTTGCGGCTCATCAGTTCTTC
CDR3aa: CASSFAAHQFF

abundance: NA
v_gene: TRBV10-3
j_gene: TRBJ1-1
d_gene: NA
CDR3nt: TGTGCCATCAGTGAAGGGGGAAACACTGAAGCTTTCTTT
CDR3aa: CAISEGGNTEAFF

abundance: NA
v_gene: TRBV7-2
j_gene: TRBJ1-2
d_gene: NA
CDR3nt: TGTGCCAGCAGCTTAGGAGGAAATGGCTACACCTTC
CDR3aa: CASSLGGNGYTF

abundance: NA
v_gene: TRBV2
j_gene: TRBJ1-2
d_gene: NA
CDR3nt: TGTGCCAGCAGTGAAGGCGCACCTCAATTAAACTATGGCTACACCTTC
CDR3aa: CASSEGAPQLNYGYTF

abundance: NA
v_gene: TRBV6-4
j_gene: TRBJ2-1
d_gene: TRBD1
CDR3nt: TGTGCCAGCAGTGACTCCCCGGGACAGGGGGATGGAAGGGAGCAGTTCTTC
CDR3aa: CASSDSPGQGDGREQFF

abundance: once
v_gene: TRBV10-2
j_gene: TRBJ1-4
d_gene: TRBD1
CDR3nt: TGCGCCAGCAGTGAATTGGGACAGGGTGGTGAAAAACTGTTTTTT
CDR3aa: CASSELGQGGEKLFF

abundance: NA
v_gene: TRBV14
j_gene: TRBJ1-1
d_gene: NA
CDR3nt: TGTGCCAGCAGCCACCGTCTAACCACTATGAACACTGAAGCTTTCTTT
CDR3aa: CASSHRLTTMNTEAFF

abundance: NA
v_gene: TRBV5-4
j_gene: TRBJ2-1
d_gene: NA
CDR3nt: TGTGCCAGCAGCTTGGCGGGACCCTACAATGAGCAGTTCTTC
CDR3aa: CASSLAGPYNEQFF

abundance: NA
v_gene: TRBV14
j_gene: TRBJ2-5
d_gene: NA
CDR3nt: TGTGCCAGCAGCCAAGAGAGGGGCAGTTACCAAGAGACCCAGTACTTC
CDR3aa: CASSQERGSYQETQYF

abundance: NA
v_gene: TRBV29-1
j_gene: TRBJ1-2
d_gene: TRBD1
CDR3nt: TGCAGCGTAATCCGGGACAGGGATGGCTACACCTTC
CDR3aa: CSVIRDRDGYTF

abundance: NA
v_gene: TRBV4-3
j_gene: TRBJ2-1
d_gene: NA
CDR3nt: TGCGCCAGCAGCCTCCGACGTAACAATGAGCAGTTCTTC
CDR3aa: CASSLRRNNEQFF

abundance: NA
v_gene: TRBV5-1
j_gene: TRBJ2-7
d_gene: TRBD2
CDR3nt: TGCGCCAGCAGCTTGGAGTTAGCGGGAGTGTCGTACGAGCAGTACTTC
CDR3aa: CASSLELAGVSYEQYF

abundance: NA
v_gene: TRBV5-1
j_gene: TRBJ2-3
d_gene: TRBD2
CDR3nt: TGCGCCAGCAGCTTGATTCTAGCGGGAGGACCAGATACGCAGTATTTT
CDR3aa: CASSLILAGGPDTQYF

abundance: NA
v_gene: TRBV5-1
j_gene: TRBJ2-1
d_gene: TRBD1
CDR3nt: TGCGCCAGCACCCTGGGACAGGGGACCCACAATGAGCAGTTCTTC
CDR3aa: CASTLGQGTHNEQFF

abundance: few
v_gene: TRBV6-5
j_gene: TRBJ1-3
d_gene: NA
CDR3nt: TGTGCCAGCAGTACAACTGCTGCCTCTGGAAACACCATATATTTT
CDR3aa: CASSTTAASGNTIYF

abundance: NA
v_gene: TRBV7-9
j_gene: TRBJ1-5
d_gene: NA
CDR3nt: TGTGCCAGCAGCCCAGCCCTAAATCAGCCCCAGCATTTT
CDR3aa: CASSPALNQPQHF

abundance: once
v_gene: TRBV18
j_gene: TRBJ2-1
d_gene: TRBD2
CDR3nt: TGTGCCAGCTCACCTAGCGGGGGGATCAATGAGCAGTTCTTC
CDR3aa: CASSPSGGINEQFF

abundance: NA
v_gene: TRBV4-1
j_gene: TRBJ1-3
d_gene: NA
CDR3nt: TGCGCCAGCAGCCAAGGCCCTGACTCCCCTGGAAACACCATATATTTT
CDR3aa: CASSQGPDSPGNTIYF

abundance: once
v_gene: TRBV4-2
j_gene: TRBJ2-5
d_gene: TRBD2
CDR3nt: TGTGCCAGCAGCCAAGTACCCAGAAGCGGGGGGCCCCATCAAGAGACCCAGTACTTC
CDR3aa: CASSQVPRSGGPHQETQYF

abundance: NA
v_gene: TRBV13
j_gene: TRBJ1-1
d_gene: NA
CDR3nt: TGTGCCAGCAGCTCGGGACGGATGAACACTGAAGCTTTCTTT
CDR3aa: CASSSGRMNTEAFF

abundance: NA
v_gene: TRBV18
j_gene: TRBJ1-6
d_gene: NA
CDR3nt: TGTGCCAGCTCACCACTCTCTTCCTATAATTCACCCCTCCACTTT
CDR3aa: CASSPLSSYNSPLHF

abundance: NA
v_gene: TRBV5-6
j_gene: TRBJ1-1
d_gene: TRBD1
CDR3nt: TGTGCCAGCAGCTACGGACAGGGGGCGAGGGCTTTCTTT
CDR3aa: CASSYGQGARAFF

abundance: NA
v_gene: TRBV5-5
j_gene: TRBJ1-5
d_gene: TRBD1
CDR3nt: TGTGCCCTTCCGGTGGACAGGGGGGATCAGCCCCAGCATTTT
CDR3aa: CALPVDRGDQPQHF

abundance: NA
v_gene: TRBV29-1
j_gene: TRBJ2-6
d_gene: NA
CDR3nt: TGCAGCGTTGAAGACAGGTCCGACTCTGGGGCCAACGTCCTGACTTTC
CDR3aa: CSVEDRSDSGANVLTF

abundance: NA
v_gene: TRBV4-1
j_gene: TRBJ2-6
d_gene: NA
CDR3nt: TGCGCCAGCAGCCAAGATGCTGTTGCCTTAAGGGTATCTGGGGCCAACGTCCTGACTTTC
CDR3aa: CASSQDAVALRVSGANVLTF

abundance: NA
v_gene: TRBV20-1
j_gene: TRBJ2-1
d_gene: TRBD2
CDR3nt: TGCAGTGCTAGTCGTAGCGGGGATTACAATGAGCAGTTCTTC
CDR3aa: CSASRSGDYNEQFF

abundance: NA
v_gene: TRBV6-5
j_gene: TRBJ1-2
d_gene: TRBD1
CDR3nt: TGTGCCAGCACCACTGGAGGGGGCGTCTCCGGCTACACCTTC
CDR3aa: CASTTGGGVSGYTF

abundance: NA
v_gene: TRBV11-2
j_gene: TRBJ2-7
d_gene: NA
CDR3nt: TGTGCCAGCAGCTTAGAAATACAGGGGGGGCACGAGCAGTACTTC
CDR3aa: CASSLEIQGGHEQYF

abundance: NA
v_gene: TRBV25-1
j_gene: TRBJ1-1
d_gene: NA
CDR3nt: TGTGCCAGCAGTGAATCCGGCGGTAGGGGGTCGGGGTATTCTGAAGCTTTCTTT
CDR3aa: CASSESGGRGSGYSEAFF

abundance: NA
v_gene: TRBV11-2
j_gene: TRBJ1-1
d_gene: NA
CDR3nt: TGTGCCAGCAGCTGGGACAAGGCCACTGAAGCTTTCTTT
CDR3aa: CASSWDKATEAFF

abundance: NA
v_gene: TRBV7-8
j_gene: TRBJ2-7
d_gene: TRBD2
CDR3nt: TGTGCCAGCAGCTTATCGGGCGGTGGACTAGCGGTCTACGAGCAGTACTTC
CDR3aa: CASSLSGGGLAVYEQYF

abundance: NA
v_gene: TRBV6-5
j_gene: TRBJ2-1
d_gene: TRBD1
CDR3nt: TGTGCCGGGGTCGGGACAGAATACAATGAGCAGTTCTTC
CDR3aa: CAGVGTEYNEQFF

abundance: NA
v_gene: TRBV7-3
j_gene: TRBJ1-1
d_gene: NA
CDR3nt: TGTGCCAGCAGCCCCCCCGGGGGGCAAGACACTGAAGCTTTCTTT
CDR3aa: CASSPPGGQDTEAFF

abundance: few
v_gene: TRBV30
j_gene: TRBJ2-7
d_gene: NA
CDR3nt: TGTGCCTGGAGCGGCGGCTACGAGCAGTACTTC
CDR3aa: CAWSGGYEQYF